One and the same sample provided the 21 T cell receptor beta chains below, sequenced in a study of T cells in Graves' hyperthyroidism and ophthalmopathy. The CDR3 regions of TCR beta were amplified from RNA transcripts. A first-round RT-PCR of the TCR CDR3 used the HTBI primer set. TCRdb reanalysed the multiplex PCR reads using MiXCR and keeps one entry per CDR3 protein. The data show almost 500,000 distinct CDR3 sequences, about 22% seen once. The sequenced material came from blood. The receptor set was obtained from a woman in her seventies with Graves' ophthalmopathy.

This clonotype has a handful of counts. The chain carries TRBV5-1 and TRBJ2-7, with unresolved D. The CDR3 has 12 amino acids. The germline CDR1 and CDR2 sequences are SGHRS and YFSETQ. The ends were cut back, 2 bases at V and 3 bases at J, with 6 bases in the middle. The CDR3 nucleotides read TGCGCCAGCAGCTTTGATATCTACGAGCAGTACTTC. This sequence encodes CASSFDIYEQYF.

This clonotype was seen repeatedly, ten times or more. The genes are TRBV7-2 and TRBJ2-1; D call uncertain. Germline assignment: CDR1 SGHTA and CDR2 FQGNSA. V dropped 5 bases and J dropped 5 bases, with 4 bases sitting between them. This CDR3 contains 11 residues. This CDR3 reads CASSAHNEQFF. The DNA for the CDR3 is TGTGCCAGCAGCGCCCACAATGAGCAGTTCTTC.

This clonotype has only one observation. The chain recombines TRBV4-3 with TRBJ2-7, with TRBD2 identical over 8 bases. V trimming: 0 bases; J trimming: 4 bases; junction bases outside the gene matches: 8. Germline values: CDR1 LGHNA, CDR2 YSLEER. The CDR3 is 16 amino acids. The DNA for the CDR3 is TGCGCCAGCAGCCAAGATCTAGCCCAGCGGGGGTACGAGCAGTACTTC. This codes for CASSQDLAQRGYEQYF.

This clonotype appeared many times. The chain couples TRBV2 to TRBJ1-5, with D maybe TRBD1 (6 bases). The V gene lost 1 base and the J gene lost 5 bases, with 12 bases spanning the gap. The CDR3 runs to 15 residues. Germline loops: CDR1 SNHLY, CDR2 FYNNEI. As DNA, the CDR3 is TGTGCCAGCAGTGAAGGTACAGGGTTTTATCAGCCCCAGCATTTT. It yields the protein CASSEGTGFYQPQHF.

CDR3 amino acids: CASSRPTRGLAGVNEQFF. The CDR3 nucleotides read TGTGCCAGCAGCCGTCCCACGCGGGGGCTAGCGGGAGTGAATGAGCAGTTCTTC. The chain employs TRBV7-6 and TRBJ2-1; 10 bases are a match to TRBD2. Germline V gene sequence: CDR1 SGHVS, CDR2 FNYEAQ. The CDR3 sequence is 18 residues long. Losses at the gene ends were 5 bases for V and 7 bases for J; bases not matched to a gene: 17. Looking up the rest from reference TRBV7-6 and TRBJ2-1 gives the full variable domain: GAGVSQSPRYKVTKRGQDVALRCDPISGHVSLYWYRQALGQGPEFLTYFNYEAQQDKSGLPNDRFSAERPEGSISTLTIQRTEQRDSAMYRCASSRPTRGLAGVNEQFFGPGTRLTVL.

In this sample, this clonotype turned up many times. The chain joins TRBV2 to TRBJ2-1; 10 bases are shared with TRBD2. There are 15 residues in the CDR3. Losses at the gene ends were 1 base for V and 8 bases for J; bases not matched to a gene: 5. Germline V lookup: CDR1 SNHLY, CDR2 FYNNEI. In nucleotides, the CDR3 is TGTGCCAGCAGTGAAGAGAGCGGGAGGGGGGATGAGCAGTTCTTC. This translates into CASSEESGRGDEQFF.

The rearrangement links TRBV2 to TRBJ1-4, with D perhaps matching TRBD1 (6 bases). Looked up from germline, CDR1 is SNHLY and CDR2 is FYNNEI. The CDR3 is 14 residues long. V was pared by 4 bases and J by 5 bases, with 11 bases between. As DNA, the CDR3 is TGTGCCAGCAGTGCCAGGGGACGGAATGAAAAACTGTTTTTT. Translating gives CASSARGRNEKLFF.

This clonotype was seen ten or more times. This chain links TRBV6-1 with TRBJ2-3; no clear D gene. The V gene's germline CDR1 is MNHNS and CDR2 SASEGT. CDR3 size: 13 residues. Trimming stripped 5 bases from V and 2 bases from J, with 8 bases between. In DNA, the CDR3 is TGTGCCAGCAGTACGCTCCTCACAGATACGCAGTATTTT. It specifies CASSTLLTDTQYF.

In this sample, this clonotype turned up many times. The rearrangement uses TRBV20-1 and TRBJ2-1; maybe TRBD2 (5 bases). V was shortened by 5 bases and J by 7 bases, with 15 bases between the two germline ends. CDR1 and CDR2 from the germline V gene are DFQATT and SNEGSKA (reference sequence). CDR3 length: 13 residues. The CDR3 sequence is CSAEGGGLNEQFF. The CDR3 DNA follows: TGCAGTGCTGAAGGTGGCGGGCTGAATGAGCAGTTCTTC.

This chain connects TRBV9 to TRBJ2-1; 8 positions match TRBD1. Trimming took 5 bases from V and 7 from J; bases not matched to a gene: 5. There are 13 residues in the CDR3. Germline V CDR1 and CDR2: SGDLS, YYNGEE. DNA for the CDR3: TGTGCCAGCAGTGCGACAGGGGCTAATGAGCAGTTCTTC. This codes for CASSATGANEQFF.

This clonotype was counted ten times or more. The chain has TRBV6-5 and TRBJ1-1, with 7 bases that match TRBD1. CDR3 length: 16 residues. Germline V lookup: CDR1 MNHEY, CDR2 SVGAGI. Germline trimming cut 0 bases from V and 0 bases from J; bases unmatched to any gene: 4. Written as DNA, the CDR3 is TGTGCCAGCAGTTACTCTCCGGGACAGATGAACACTGAAGCTTTCTTT. It translates to CASSYSPGQMNTEAFF.

The V and J genes are TRBV28 and TRBJ1-1; D possibly corresponds to TRBD1 (5 bases). The CDR3 is 16 residues long. Trimming stripped 6 bases from V and 0 bases from J, with 17 bases between. CDR1 is MDHEN, CDR2 SYDVKM, per germline. Written as DNA, the CDR3 is TGTGCCAGCAGCTCCGGGGCACTGGGGGTGAACACTGAAGCTTTCTTT. Amino acid sequence: CASSSGALGVNTEAFF.

The chain couples TRBV5-5 to TRBJ2-2, with unresolved D. V dropped 2 bases and J dropped 0 bases, with 8 bases sitting between them. This CDR3 comprises 15 residues. Germline CDR1 and CDR2: SGHKS and YYEKEE (reference sequence). The CDR3 region has the DNA TGTGCCAGCAGCTTTTTTCCGGCGAACACCGGGGAGCTGTTTTTT. Translation gives CASSFFPANTGELFF.

This clonotype was observed many times. The chain combines TRBV7-2 with TRBJ2-3, with unresolved D. This CDR3 region has 15 residues. Between the trimmed V and J ends, which lost 3 bases and 4 bases, there was a span of 14 bases. Germline-derived CDR1 and CDR2 are SGHTA and FQGNSA. CDR3 in amino acids: CASSFGRGIADTQYF. The CDR3 region has the DNA TGTGCCAGCAGCTTTGGCCGAGGAATAGCAGATACGCAGTATTTT.

This clonotype was counted only a few times. The V call is TRBV20-1, the J call TRBJ1-1; a weak D match, TRBD1 (5 bases). The length of the CDR3 is 15 residues. Germline lookup yields CDR1 DFQATT and CDR2 SNEGSKA (reference sequence). The CDR3 sequence: CSRPVREVLDTEAFF. CDR3 sequence (DNA): TGCAGCAGACCGGTCAGGGAGGTCCTGGACACTGAAGCTTTCTTT.

This clonotype showed up many times. The chain uses TRBV7-9 and TRBJ1-1; D gene uncertain. The ends were cut back, 1 base at V and 1 base at J, with 7 bases in the middle. Germline V CDR1 and CDR2: SEHNR, FQNEAQ (reference sequence). The CDR3 sequence is 14 residues long. The CDR3 is CASSLDIRNTEAFF. The CDR3 DNA follows: TGTGCCAGCAGCTTAGACATCAGGAACACTGAAGCTTTCTTT.

As for this clonotype: A read error is possible here, since a much larger clone lies one base away. The chain employs TRBV2 and TRBJ2-7; D tentatively reads TRBD1 or TRBD2 (5 bases each). This CDR3 has 16 amino acids. From germline, CDR1 is SNHLY and CDR2 FYNNEI. The CDR3 sequence is CAGSVEVGRTSYEQYF. The CDR3 region has the DNA TGTGCCGGCAGTGTGGAGGTGGGACGGACCTCCTACGAGCAGTACTTC.

J is TRBJ2-7 and V is TRBV7-2, with TRBD2 as a possible D gene (6 bases). V lost 5 bases and J lost 3, with 17 bases in between. Germline-derived CDR1 and CDR2 are SGHTA and FQGNSA. The CDR3 sequence is 15 residues long. The CDR3, as DNA: TGTGCCAGCAGCCATCCCCCGGGACTTGGCTACGAGCAGTACTTC. Translated: CASSHPPGLGYEQYF. The whole variable domain, filled in from reference TRBV7-2 and TRBJ2-7, reads GAGVSQSPSNKVTEKGKDVELRCDPISGHTALYWYRQSLGQGLEFLIYFQGNSAPDKSGLPSDRFSAERTGGSVSTLTIQRTQQEDSAVYLCASSHPPGLGYEQYFGPGTRLTVT.

This clonotype has ten or more counts. The chain recombines TRBV7-9 with TRBJ1-1; D unresolved. There are 13 residues in the CDR3. Trimming left V 5 bases short and J 0 bases short, with 7 bases between. Per germline, CDR1 SEHNR and CDR2 FQNEAQ (reference sequence). This CDR3 is CASSPRMNTEAFF. The CDR3 nucleotides are TGTGCCAGCAGCCCGCGCATGAACACTGAAGCTTTCTTT.

The count of this clonotype is one. The chain uses TRBV19 and TRBJ2-2; TRBD2 matches at 7 bases. CDR3 length equals 14 residues. V dropped 6 bases and J dropped 7; count of bases not matched to a gene: 8. Per germline, CDR1 LNHDA and CDR2 SQIVND (reference sequence). The CDR3 here is CASRMAGEVGELFF. The CDR3 DNA reads as TGTGCCAGTAGAATGGCGGGAGAGGTCGGGGAGCTGTTTTTT.

This clonotype appeared a few times. The gene calls are TRBV6-1 and TRBJ1-2; the match to TRBD1 covers 8 bases. The V gene end was trimmed by 3 bases and the J gene end by 4 bases; junction bases not matched to a gene: 4. The germline V gene has CDR1 MNHNS and CDR2 SASEGT. The CDR3 is made up of 14 amino acids. CDR3 sequence: CASSESGGPYGYTF. The CDR3 DNA reads TGTGCCAGCAGTGAGTCAGGGGGCCCCTATGGCTACACCTTC.